A selection of T cell receptor beta chains follows, all from one sample in a study of blood T cell repertoires in COVID-19. This table comes from immunoSEQ multiplex PCR, and its TCRdb copy is limited to in-frame clones, with some not included. The sample records some 500,000 clones, roughly 89% being singletons. The sequenced material came from peripheral blood. All receptors derive from a woman between 50 and 59 years old with COVID-19, enrolled during active disease. The conserved cysteine and the conserved F or W are not part of the CDR3 here. Each record gives: D gene, clone size, J gene, V gene, CDR3 protein. D genes are given only for firm matches. Expanded clones are given a class, and other clones once, few, many or no size at all.

>.|.|TRBJ2-2|TRBV5-4
ASSLFTGLTTGELF
>.|.|TRBJ1-3|TRBV11-2
ASSLSRGRTGNTIY
>.|.|TRBJ2-1|TRBV5-1
ASSFTGSHNEQF
>TRBD1|.|TRBJ2-7|TRBV7-3
ASSLDRATSGEQY
>.|.|TRBJ1-5|TRBV7-2
ASSFSRSLGQPQH
>TRBD2|.|TRBJ2-3|TRBV11-2
ASSWGLAGTDTQY
>.|.|TRBJ1-2|TRBV6-1
ASSERGIYGYT
>.|once|TRBJ1-5|TRBV6-5
ASSYSAGAVGQPQH
>TRBD1|.|TRBJ1-1|TRBV6-5
ASSYRTGAEAF
>.|.|TRBJ1-2|TRBV2
ASSEIGVRYGYT
>TRBD2|.|TRBJ2-3|TRBV2
ASPLVRAGGADTQY
>TRBD1|.|TRBJ1-2|TRBV7-9
ASSSTTGQGGYT
>TRBD2|.|TRBJ2-3|TRBV5-5
ASSPTTSGRANTQY
>TRBD1|.|TRBJ2-7|TRBV2
ATSTGSYEQY
>.|.|TRBJ2-2|TRBV7-8
ASSLSREETVTGELF
>TRBD1|.|TRBJ1-5|TRBV11-2
ASSLLGDSQPQH
>.|.|TRBJ1-1|TRBV19
ASTPGGARGRTEAF
>.|.|TRBJ1-1|TRBV9
ASSVDSGAEAF
>.|.|TRBJ2-3|TRBV27
ASSSGLKTDTQY
>.|.|TRBJ2-2|TRBV5-1
ASSPDLGARNTGELF
>TRBD2|.|TRBJ2-1|TRBV24-1
ATSTLAGAWNEQF
>.|.|TRBJ2-6|TRBV5-4
ASRAPPMIGGSGANVLT
>TRBD1|once|TRBJ2-7|TRBV6-5
ASSWDSALSSMEQY
>.|once|TRBJ1-2|TRBV9
ASSDPGFDYGYT
>.|.|TRBJ1-2|TRBV29-1
SVAGGVLEYGYT
>TRBD1|.|TRBJ1-2|TRBV6-5
ASRRGQGYGYT
>TRBD2|.|TRBJ2-1|TRBV5-1
ASSRGLAAFSYNEQF